This T cell receptor beta chain derives from a study of blood T cell repertoires in COVID-19. The overall study: The samples span acute and convalescent COVID-19 from the United States, Italy and Spain.

The CDR3 extends over 16 amino acids. The germline V gene encodes CDR1 SGHRS and CDR2 YFSETQ. The junction had 5 bases not matched to a gene; V was cut back by 1 base and J by 5 bases. This clone was observed a single time. As processed by the authors: Counts of nucleated cells, estimated from reference gene primer amplification, were obtained. Sequencing was performed with immunoSEQ multiplex PCR; in TCRdb, only in-frame clones are kept and a portion is missing. V and J calls plus clone size are reproduced from that table; the DNA served to infer D and trimming. The sample has more than 200,000 clones, more than 75% seen once; the top ten hold around a tenth.

The gene calls are TRBV5-1 and TRBJ2-1, with TRBD2 identical over 11 bases. The receptor was isolated from a man in his fifties with COVID-19, enrolled during active disease. Sequencing used peripheral blood. CDR3 protein: CASSLHLAGGDNEQFF. The CDR3 DNA is TGCGCCAGCAGCTTGCACTTAGCGGGAGGGGACAATGAGCAGTTCTTC.